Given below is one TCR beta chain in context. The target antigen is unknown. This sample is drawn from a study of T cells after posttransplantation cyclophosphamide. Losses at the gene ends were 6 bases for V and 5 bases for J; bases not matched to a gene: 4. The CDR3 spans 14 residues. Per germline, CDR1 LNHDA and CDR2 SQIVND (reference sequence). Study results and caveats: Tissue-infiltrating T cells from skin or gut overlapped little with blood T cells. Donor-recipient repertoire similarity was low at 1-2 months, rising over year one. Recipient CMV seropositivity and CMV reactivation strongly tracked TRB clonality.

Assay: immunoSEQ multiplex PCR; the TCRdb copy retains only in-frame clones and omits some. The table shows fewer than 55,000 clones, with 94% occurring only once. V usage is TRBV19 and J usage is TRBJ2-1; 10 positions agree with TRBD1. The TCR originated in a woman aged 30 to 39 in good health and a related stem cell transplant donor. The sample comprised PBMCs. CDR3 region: CASSGQGVNNEQFF. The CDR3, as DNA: TGTGCCAGTAGCGGACAGGGGGTGAACAATGAGCAGTTCTTC.